This TCR beta chain stems from a study of pediatric ulcerative colitis. Profiling relied on immunoSEQ multiplex PCR, and the TCRdb table lists in-frame clones only, not all of them. Counted here are around 37,000 clones, 60% to 75% occurring once; the ten biggest clones make up 8.6%. Germline V gene data show CDR1 as MNHNS and CDR2 as SASEGT. The CDR3 is 15 amino acids. Trimming cost V 7 bases and J 5 bases; bases outside gene matches: 11. Rectal tissue came from one to two pinch biopsies taken at colonoscopy. Sequenced material: gut tissue. The receptor's source is a boy aged 5-17 years with severe ulcerative colitis. V is TRBV6-1 and J is TRBJ2-5; 9 bases are a match to TRBD2. DNA of the CDR3: TGTGCCAGCATTTCCCAGGCGGGGGGGCCCGAGACCCAGTACTTC. Its translation is CASISQAGGPETQYF.